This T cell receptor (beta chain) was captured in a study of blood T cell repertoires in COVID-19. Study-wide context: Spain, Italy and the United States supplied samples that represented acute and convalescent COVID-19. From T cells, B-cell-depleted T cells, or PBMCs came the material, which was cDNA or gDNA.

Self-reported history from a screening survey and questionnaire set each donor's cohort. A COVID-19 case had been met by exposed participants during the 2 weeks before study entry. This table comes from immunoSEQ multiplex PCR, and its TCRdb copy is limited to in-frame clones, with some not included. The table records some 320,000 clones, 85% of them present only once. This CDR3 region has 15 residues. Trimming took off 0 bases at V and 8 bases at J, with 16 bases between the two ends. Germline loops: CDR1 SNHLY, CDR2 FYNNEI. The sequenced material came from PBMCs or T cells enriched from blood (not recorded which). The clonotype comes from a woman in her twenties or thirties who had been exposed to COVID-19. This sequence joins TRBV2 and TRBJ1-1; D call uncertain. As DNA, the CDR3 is TGTGCCAGCAGTGAAGCTCGGCAGAATAGAGGAGAAGCTTTCTTT. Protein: CASSEARQNRGEAFF.